Included here is one T cell receptor (beta chain) sequence, with context. Its antigen is not known. Only in-frame clones appear in the TCRdb table, and some are missing; sequencing was by immunoSEQ multiplex PCR. The table lists over a thousand clones, approximately 36% of them singletons. This record comes from a study of tumour-infiltrating T cells in Burkitt lymphoma. About the study: This cohort included all epidemiological subtypes of Burkitt lymphoma. Repertoire clonality predicted overall and progression-free survival.

Broader study findings: Several public clonotypes were shared across many Burkitt lymphoma patients.

The CDR3 is made up of 13 amino acids. Trimming removed 1 base at V and 10 bases at J, with 13 bases between. Looked up from germline, CDR1 is LGHNA and CDR2 is YSLEER. Sequenced sample: tumor tissue. The V gene is TRBV4-3, the J gene TRBJ1-2, with D possibly TRBD1 on 5 matching bases. This receptor was taken from a human donor with Burkitt lymphoma. The CDR3: CASSQGGSGAYTF. Here the CDR3 DNA reads TGCGCCAGCAGCCAAGGGGGGAGCGGGGCCTACACCTTC.